The 20 T cell receptor beta chains given below trace back to one sample, sequenced in a study of tumor-infiltrating lymphocytes in primary liver carcinoma. Co-extraction of RNA and DNA was performed on roughly 17-32 mg of unsorted bulk tissue. With around 500 ng total RNA as template and a constant-region primer, TCR beta cDNA was made. A slightly modified ARM-PCR protocol with three nested multiplex PCR rounds produced these TCR beta libraries. A C-beta reverse primer was combined with TRBV1-TRBV30 forward primers in the first two PCR rounds, and each round had 10 cycles. TCRdb passed the multiplex PCR reads through MiXCR, listing each CDR3 protein once. The sample shows roughly 80,000 distinct CDR3 sequences, 60% to 75% of them seen only once. Sequencing was performed on liver tumor tissue from sampling region 1. As for subset: tumor region T1, superior pole. Receptors were obtained from a man in his forties or fifties with primary liver carcinoma and hepatitis B virus infection.

Of note for this clonotype: Since no conserved phenylalanine or tryptophan closes the CDR3, a read error is the likely cause. The V gene is TRBV6-1, the J gene TRBJ1-3, with D maybe TRBD1 (5 bases). Germline V gives CDR1 MNHNS, CDR2 SASEGT. The CDR3 has 14 amino acids. The CDR3 reads CASSLQGSGNTIYS. DNA of the CDR3: TGTGCCAGCAGTTTGCAGGGCTCTGGAAACACTATATATTCT.

This sequence joins TRBV19 and TRBJ2-7, with D tentatively TRBD2 (5 bases). V was cut by 2 bases and J by 0 bases, with 17 bases left in between. This CDR3 is 17 amino acids long. The germline gives CDR1 LNHDA, CDR2 SQIVND (reference sequence). The CDR3 DNA is TGTGCCAGTAGTATATCGTCCTCAGCGGTGGGCTCCTACGAGCAGTACTTC. Translation gives CASSISSSAVGSYEQYF.

This clonotype was counted once. The chain couples TRBV6-5 to TRBJ2-6; D may be TRBD1 (6 bases). Germline CDR1 reads MNHEY; CDR2 reads SVGAGI. V lost 5 bases and J 5 bases, leaving 22 bases between the germline ends. CDR3 length equals 18 residues. The CDR3 DNA is TGTGCCAGCAGTCTTTGTACAGGGATGAAAGCCCGGGCCAACGTCCTGACTTTC. Its translation is CASSLCTGMKARANVLTF.

Turning to this clonotype: A much larger clone lies a single base off, so this may be a read error. The chain joins TRBV2 to TRBJ2-3, with TRBD2 identical over 7 bases. The V and J ends lost 7 bases and 5 bases, in that order; junction bases with no gene match: 3. Germline assignment: CDR1 SNHLY and CDR2 FYNNEI. The CDR3 contains 12 residues. The CDR3: CASKRGVDTQYF. The CDR3 DNA reads TGTGCCAGCAAACGGGGGGTAGATACGCAGTATTTT.

This clonotype was observed a single time. The junction departs from germline at one end; a sequencing error may be responsible. J is TRBJ2-3 and V is TRBV5-4; 11 bases line up with TRBD2. This CDR3 is 17 amino acids long. Germline CDR1 SGHNT, CDR2 YYREEE (reference sequence). CDR3 nucleotide sequence: TGTGCCAACAGTACGGTAACTGGGACTAGCGGCATAGATACACAGTATTTT. Translated, it gives CANSTVTGTSGIDTQYF. Using reference TRBV5-4 and TRBJ2-3 for the parts outside the CDR3, the full variable domain is ETGVTQSPTHLIKTRGQQVTLRCSSQSGHNTVSWYQQALGQGPQFIFQYYREEENGRGNFPPRFSGLQFPNYSSELNVNALELDDSALYLCANSTVTGTSGIDTQYFGPGTRLTVL.

The chain recombines TRBV19 with TRBJ1-5; D call uncertain. V lost 7 bases, J lost 7 bases, and 17 bases lay in between. The CDR3 totals 14 residues. Germline V CDR1 and CDR2: LNHDA, SQIVND (reference sequence). CDR3 in DNA: TGTGCCAGTAATATGACCGGAGTTGGGCAGCCCCAGCATTTT. Its protein is CASNMTGVGQPQHF.

This chain joins TRBV7-8 and TRBJ2-1; 10 bases align to TRBD2. The germline V gene has CDR1 SGHVS and CDR2 FQNEAQ. V lost 0 bases to trimming and J lost 3 bases; unmatched junction nucleotides: 11. The CDR3 loop spans 19 amino acids. The CDR3 is CASSLAGTSERFYYNEQFF. The CDR3 DNA reads TGTGCCAGCAGCTTAGCAGGGACTAGCGAGAGGTTTTACTACAATGAGCAGTTCTTC.

Comments on this clonotype: A much larger clone lies a single base off, so this may be a read error. The chain joins TRBV6-4 to TRBJ2-1, with 7 bases lining up with TRBD1. CDR3 length: 16 amino acids. CDR1 MRHNA and CDR2 SNTAGT come from the germline V gene. CDR3 protein: CASSDSRDRDVNVQFF. The CDR3 coding sequence is TGTGCCAGCAGTGACTCCAGGGACAGAGACGTCAATGTGCAGTTCTTC.

The chain links TRBV28 to TRBJ1-4; 7 bases agree with TRBD1. CDR3 length: 16 residues. CDR1 is MDHEN, CDR2 SYDVKM, per germline. Losses at the gene ends were 5 bases for V and 7 bases for J; bases not matched to a gene: 13. Here the CDR3 DNA reads TGTGCCAGCAGTCCAGGGACAGCCGTCATAGGTGAAAAACTGTTTTTT. Amino acid sequence: CASSPGTAVIGEKLFF. Drawing the rest from reference TRBV28 and TRBJ1-4, the complete variable domain is DVKVTQSSRYLVKRTGEKVFLECVQDMDHENMFWYRQDPGLGLRLIYFSYDVKMKEKGDIPEGYSVSREKKERFSLILESASTNQTSMYLCASSPGTAVIGEKLFFGSGTQLSVL.

J is TRBJ1-5 and V is TRBV4-1, with a possible D match to TRBD2 (6 bases). TRBJ2-3 matches the DNA end more closely, so the J call is doubtful. Germline V gene data show CDR1 as MGHRA and CDR2 as YSYEKL. The CDR3 runs to 15 residues. The CDR3 spells CASSQGGGANRPQYF. DNA for the CDR3: TGCGCCAGCAGCCAAGGTGGAGGGGCCAATCGGCCCCAGTATTTT.

The V and J genes are TRBV6-6 and TRBJ1-1, with TRBD1 as a possible D gene (5 bases). The CDR3 sequence is 15 residues long. With 6 bases removed from V and 0 bases from J, the gap between germline ends came to 14 bases. Germline CDR1 is MNHNY and CDR2 is SVGAGI (reference sequence). The CDR3 DNA reads TGTGCCAGCAGCCTCCAGACAGTTATGAACACTGAAGCTTTCTTT. It specifies CASSLQTVMNTEAFF.

About this clonotype: The junction does not match germline at one end; this may be a read error. V and J are TRBV12-3 or TRBV12-4 and TRBJ1-1, with D perhaps TRBD1 (6 bases). The CDR3 totals 14 residues. CDR3 protein: CASSLQGHGTESFF. The CDR3 bases are TGTGCCAGCAGTCTACAGGGTCACGGCACTGAATCTTTCTTT.

In regard to this clonotype: The germline gene is not matched at one end of the junction; a read error may be the cause. This rearrangement joins TRBV5-5 to TRBJ2-3, with D possibly matching TRBD2 (6 bases). Germline V CDR1 and CDR2: SGHKS, YYEKEE (reference sequence). There are 19 residues in the CDR3. This CDR3 is CARSWLPAVPGLPLGTQYF. DNA of the CDR3: TGTGCCAGGAGCTGGCTCCCCGCTGTACCGGGACTCCCTTTGGGTACGCAGTATTTT.

The V gene is TRBV28, the J gene TRBJ2-1; perhaps D is TRBD1 or TRBD2 (5 bases each). The germline V gene has CDR1 MDHEN and CDR2 SYDVKM. The CDR3 length is 14 residues. Trimming removed 10 bases from V and 3 bases from J, with 16 bases in between. The CDR3, as DNA: TGTGCCAACTACCATGGGGACGACTACAATGAGCAGTTCTTC. Translation gives CANYHGDDYNEQFF.

As concerns this clonotype: An end of the junction differs from the germline gene, which may be a read error. This chain uses TRBV10-3 with TRBJ1-1; D possibly corresponds to TRBD1 (6 bases). CDR1 and CDR2 (germline): ENHRY, SYGVKD. The CDR3 sequence is 16 residues long. The CDR3 reads CAISGTYRAPNTETFF. DNA of the CDR3: TGTGCCATCAGTGGTACATACAGGGCGCCCAACACTGAAACTTTCTTT.

This clonotype showed up just once. The junction departs from the called germline gene at one end, perhaps through a read error. The chain carries TRBV28 and TRBJ1-2; D perhaps matches TRBD1 (6 bases). The CDR3 sequence is 17 residues long. Germline CDR1 and CDR2: MDHEN and SYDVKM. The CDR3 protein is CASSLGGGTTANYGYTF. Written as DNA, the CDR3 is TGTGCAAGCAGTTTAGGGGGGGGAACCACCGCTAACTATGGCTACACCTTC.

About this clonotype itself: Just one base apart from a much larger clone, this may be a read error. The chain joins TRBV28 to TRBJ2-6; D is undetermined. The CDR3 covers 14 residues. Germline loops: CDR1 MDHEN, CDR2 SYDVKM. CDR3 sequence reads: CVSIGRPGANVLTF. The CDR3 coding sequence is TGTGTCAGCATTGGCAGGCCTGGGGCCAACGTCCTGACTTTC.

In this sample, this clonotype turned up many times. The rearrangement joins TRBV5-1 to TRBJ2-5; D is tentatively TRBD1 or TRBD2 (5 bases each). Germline V gene data show CDR1 as SGHRS and CDR2 as YFSETQ. The CDR3 runs to 15 residues. V lost 4 bases and J 2 bases, leaving 15 bases between the germline ends. The CDR3 loop reads CASSARGARQETQYF. Written as DNA, the CDR3 is TGCGCCAGCAGCGCTAGGGGAGCCAGGCAAGAGACCCAGTACTTC.

This chain links TRBV6-2 or TRBV6-3 with TRBJ2-1; 12 bases map to TRBD2. CDR1 MNHEY and CDR2 SVGEGT come from the germline V gene. Trimming removed 7 bases from V and 9 bases from J; junction bases left unmatched: 7. This CDR3 contains 14 residues. CDR3 in DNA: TGTGCCAGCATCCTAGCGGGAGGGCGCAGTGAGCAGTTCTTC. Its translation is CASILAGGRSEQFF.

The J gene is TRBJ1-1, the V gene TRBV12-3 or TRBV12-4; D unresolved. The CDR3 contains 15 residues. V gave up 3 bases and J gave up 5 bases, with 16 bases separating them. This CDR3 reads CASSFFELSGTEAFF. CDR3 DNA sequence: TGTGCCAGCAGTTTTTTCGAGCTCTCGGGAACTGAAGCTTTCTTT.